The T cell receptor beta chain under discussion was sequenced for a study of T cell responses to AZD1222 COVID-19 vaccine. Overall study results and limits: An increase in Spike-specific TCR breadth and depth was observed after two AZD1222 doses. Among the donors, most were white British and more were female, and clonal diversity was possibly underestimated. Reports indicate that nearly half of spike-specific TCRs are directed at unmutated variant regions. Spike regions recognized by vaccine-associated CD4 TCRs spanned the protein, led by 160-218 and 743-854.

The data were produced by immunoSEQ multiplex PCR, yet TCRdb's version contains in-frame clones alone and is incomplete. The data contain 130,000 or so clones, 85% of them singletons. Per germline, CDR1 SGHRS and CDR2 YFSETQ. The J segment lost 2 bases and the V segment lost 2 bases, leaving 15 bases of the junction unmatched. The CDR3 totals 18 residues. This clone was seen only once. Its matching antigen is unknown. The TCR comes from an adult who received the MenACWY meningococcal vaccine as a control. The rearrangement joins TRBV5-1 to TRBJ2-5; 7 bases are a match to TRBD1. The sample here was peripheral blood, taken 28 days after the second dose of the MenACWY control vaccine. The CDR3 loop is CASSFVYRGRQIQETQYF. CDR3 sequence (DNA): TGCGCCAGCAGCTTCGTCTATAGGGGGCGACAGATACAAGAGACCCAGTACTTC.